Described below is a single TCR beta chain sequence and its context. This record comes from a study of shared clonotypes between healthy human individuals. As for the study in general: A couple of women and three men aged 18 to 49 served as donors.

The table came from immunoSEQ multiplex PCR; TCRdb's copy has only in-frame clones and leaves some out. This sample yields about 92,000 clones, of which more than 45% are seen a single time; about 14% belongs to the top ten. Trimming stripped 1 base from V and 4 bases from J, with 6 bases between. The V gene's germline CDR1 is SEHNR and CDR2 FQNEAQ (reference sequence). The length of the CDR3 is 13 residues. Material: PBMCs. This clonotype originated in a woman aged 40-49 years in good health. Some clones in this sample may be carry-over from other donors' samples. The rearrangement links TRBV7-9 to TRBJ2-3, with D unclear. As DNA, the CDR3 is TGTGCCAGCAGCTTAGGACTCCCAGATACGCAGTATTTT. This sequence encodes CASSLGLPDTQYF.